This T cell receptor beta chain was observed in a study of cytomegalovirus exposure and HLA in healthy donors. Notes on the study in general: Researchers counted around 170 TCR beta chains as cytomegalovirus-associated.

The repertoire was sequenced with immunoSEQ multiplex PCR; TCRdb's copy has only in-frame clones and lacks some. The data contain some 78,000 clones, 90% to 96% of them singletons. A word on this clone: Its antigen is not identified.

Germline V gene sequence: CDR1 SGHRS, CDR2 YFSETQ. CDR3 size: 15 residues. The V and J ends lost 2 bases and 5 bases, in that order; junction bases with no gene match: 8. V and J are TRBV5-1 and TRBJ2-7; TRBD1 matches 9 bases. Sequencing was carried out using PBMCs. This receptor was obtained from a young man in good health and CMV-seropositive. The CDR3 sequence: CASSFLEGQGHEQYF. CDR3 coding DNA: TGCGCCAGCAGCTTCCTCGAGGGACAGGGCCACGAGCAGTACTTC. Combining the CDR3 with reference TRBV5-1 and TRBJ2-7 gives the whole variable domain KAGVTQTPRYLIKTRGQQVTLSCSPISGHRSVSWYQQTPGQGLQFLFEYFSETQRNKGNFPGRFSGRQFSNSRSEMNVSTLELGDSALYLCASSFLEGQGHEQYFGPGTRLTVT.